Given below is one TCR beta chain in context. This entry belongs to a study of blood T cell repertoires in COVID-19. Authors' methods: It was from reference gene primer amplification that nucleated cell counts were estimated. Clones were read by immunoSEQ multiplex PCR, and TCRdb kept only the in-frame ones, dropping some. The V and J calls and clone size are taken from that table; D and trimming were inferred from the DNA. The sample has 200,000 to 250,000 clones; 90% to 95% are singletons. Sequenced material: peripheral blood. This receptor was obtained from a man in his 60s with COVID-19, enrolled during active disease.

The DNA for the CDR3 is TGTGCCAGCAGCCCGCTAGCGGCCTTGGATGAGCAGTTCTTC. Translating gives CASSPLAALDEQFF. The chain joins TRBV6-5 to TRBJ2-1; TRBD2 aligns across 7 bases. The V gene end was trimmed by 6 bases and the J gene end by 8 bases; junction bases not matched to a gene: 10. This CDR3 is 14 amino acids long. CDR1 and CDR2 from the germline V gene are MNHEY and SVGAGI.